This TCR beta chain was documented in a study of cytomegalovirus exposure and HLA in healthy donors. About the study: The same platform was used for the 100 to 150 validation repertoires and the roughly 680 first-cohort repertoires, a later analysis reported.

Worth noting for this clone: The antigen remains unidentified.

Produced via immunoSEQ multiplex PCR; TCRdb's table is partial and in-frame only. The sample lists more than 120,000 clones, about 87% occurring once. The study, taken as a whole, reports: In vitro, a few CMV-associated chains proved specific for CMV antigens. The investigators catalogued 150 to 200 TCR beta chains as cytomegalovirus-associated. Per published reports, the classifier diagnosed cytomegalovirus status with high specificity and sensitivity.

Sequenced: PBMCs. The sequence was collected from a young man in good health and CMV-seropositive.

The CDR3 coding sequence is TGCGCCAGCAAGGGCGGGAGCAACGAGCAGTACTTC. Translated: CASKGGSNEQYF. V gene TRBV10-2 combines with J gene TRBJ2-7; TRBD2 matches at 7 bases. CDR1 is WSHSY and CDR2 is SAAADI in the germline V gene. After removal of 7 bases from V and 5 bases from J, the junction contained 5 bases not matched to a gene. There are 12 residues in the CDR3.